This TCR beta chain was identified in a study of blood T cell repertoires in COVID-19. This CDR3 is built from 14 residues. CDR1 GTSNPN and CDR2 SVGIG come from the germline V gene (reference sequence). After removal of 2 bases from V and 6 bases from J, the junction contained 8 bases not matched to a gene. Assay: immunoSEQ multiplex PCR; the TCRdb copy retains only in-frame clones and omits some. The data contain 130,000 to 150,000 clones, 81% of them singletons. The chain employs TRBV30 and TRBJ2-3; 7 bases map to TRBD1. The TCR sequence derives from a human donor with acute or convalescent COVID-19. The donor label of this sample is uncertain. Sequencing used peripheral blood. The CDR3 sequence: CAWSSGQNADTQYF. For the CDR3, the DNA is TGTGCCTGGAGTTCGGGACAGAATGCCGATACGCAGTATTTT.